This T cell receptor beta chain emerged from a study of blood T cell repertoires in COVID-19. Sequencing used immunoSEQ multiplex PCR; TCRdb keeps in-frame clones, though not all of them. The table shows more than 120,000 clones, with roughly 87% occurring only once. The sample holds one count of this clone. The sequenced material came from peripheral blood. The receptor's source is a woman aged 50 to 60 with acute or convalescent COVID-19.

The CDR3 loop reads CAWSVMGGRNQPQHF. The CDR3 DNA sequence: TGTGCCTGGAGTGTGATGGGGGGGCGAAATCAGCCCCAGCATTTT. The J gene is TRBJ1-5, the V gene TRBV30; D may be TRBD1 (6 bases). Trimming stripped 0 bases from V and 4 bases from J, with 13 bases between. The CDR3 is made up of 15 amino acids. The germline gives CDR1 GTSNPN, CDR2 SVGIG (reference sequence).